This T cell receptor beta chain was profiled in a study of shared clonotypes between healthy human individuals. Method: immunoSEQ multiplex PCR; TCRdb's copy keeps in-frame clones and lacks some. The sample records roughly 1.4 million clones, 97% to 99% being singletons. With respect to this clone: Its specificity is unknown.

General study points: Specimens sampled were limited to blood, with tissue repertoires likely differing.

The receptor's source is a man aged 25 to 45 in good health. The specimen sequenced was naive CD4+ T cells sorted from blood. Subset reported: CD45RA+ positively selected.

The CDR3 region has the DNA TGTGCCAGCTCACCACCGTACAGCGGAAAAGACTACGAGCAGTACTTC. It translates to CASSPPYSGKDYEQYF. The V and J genes are TRBV18 and TRBJ2-7, with D perhaps matching TRBD2 (5 bases). Germline V gene sequence: CDR1 KGHSH, CDR2 LQKENI. The CDR3 extends over 16 amino acids. V shed 0 bases and J shed 3 bases, with 15 bases lying between them.